The clone carrying this T cell receptor beta chain was found once. This record belongs to a study of blood T cell repertoires in COVID-19. Libraries were prepared by immunoSEQ multiplex PCR; TCRdb keeps only in-frame clonotypes and omits some of them. The data contain 300,000 to 450,000 clones, roughly nine tenths of them singletons. This CDR3 contains 13 residues. V was cut by 7 bases and J by 7 bases, with 16 bases left in between. The germline CDR1 and CDR2 sequences are MDHEN and SYDVKM. The chain employs TRBV28 and TRBJ1-1; D possibly corresponds to TRBD1 (6 bases). The source material was PBMCs or T cells enriched from blood (not recorded which). The clonotype comes from a man aged 18 to 29 who had recovered from COVID-19. The CDR3 bases are TGTGCCAGCACCATTGATGACAGGTATGAAGCTTTCTTT. Protein: CASTIDDRYEAFF.